This TCR beta chain was retrieved from a study of vaccination effects on CD4 cells after COVID-19. About this clone: As yet, its antigen is unknown.

The CDR3 consists of 14 residues. After removal of 0 bases from V and 4 bases from J, the junction contained 2 bases not matched to a gene. The germline V gene has CDR1 WSHSY and CDR2 SAAADI. Repertoires were generated with immunoSEQ multiplex PCR, while TCRdb's copy carries only in-frame clones and drops some. This sample yields approximately 44,000 clones, of which roughly 70% are seen a single time; approximately 24% belongs to the top ten. General study points: From healthy vaccinees, only 1 of 255 vaccine-induced clones also reacted to common cold coronaviruses.

ViraFEST used viral peptide pools to expand antigen-specific CD4+ T cells before sequencing. With more than 9 days of culture completed, CD4+ T cells were isolated. Prior SARS-CoV-2 infection was absent in the vaccine recipients, as shown by negative nucleocapsid antibodies. The TCR sequence derives from a human donor who received a COVID-19 vaccine. V and J are TRBV10-2 and TRBJ2-5, with 7 positions matching TRBD2. The source was CD4+ T cells from PBMCs cultured with HCoV-OC43 spike peptides, collected before COVID-19 vaccination. Subset specified: HCoV-OC43 spike overlapping peptide pool stimulation. The CDR3 region has the DNA TGCGCCAGCAGTGAGTCGGGGAGGGGAGAGACCCAGTACTTC. Its protein is CASSESGRGETQYF.